This passage covers 24 T cell receptor beta chains from one sample sequenced in a study of cytotoxic CD8 clonotypes in ibrutinib-treated CLL. TCRdb's table, derived via immunoSEQ multiplex PCR, lists solely in-frame clones and lacks some. Seen here are fewer than 150,000 clones, around four fifths observed once, and the top ten hold 3.3%. The sample in question was PBMCs, obtained after 24 months of ibrutinib treatment. These receptors all come from a human donor with chronic lymphocytic leukemia.

The rearrangement uses TRBV19 and TRBJ1-6, with a possible D match to TRBD1 (5 bases). The CDR3 runs to 15 residues. Germline CDR1 is LNHDA and CDR2 is SQIVND (reference sequence). V shed 5 bases and J shed 6 bases, with 14 bases lying between them. The CDR3 DNA reads TGTGCCAGTAGTTGGGGCCCCCAGCGTAATTCACCCCTCCACTTT. Its protein product is CASSWGPQRNSPLHF.

J is TRBJ2-6 and V is TRBV6-1; unclear D gene. CDR3 length: 21 residues. Germline V gives CDR1 MNHNS, CDR2 SASEGT. Trimming cost V 2 bases and J 0 bases, with 23 bases left between them. CDR3 sequence: CASSEFRRSWNWISGANVLTF. In nucleotides, the CDR3 is TGTGCCAGCAGTGAATTTAGACGGTCCTGGAACTGGATCTCTGGGGCCAACGTCCTGACTTTC.

The chain uses TRBV11-2 and TRBJ1-4; no clear D gene. The V gene lost 5 bases and the J gene lost 5 bases, with 15 bases spanning the gap. From germline, CDR1 is SGHAT and CDR2 FQNNGV. CDR3 size: 15 residues. CDR3 coding DNA: TGTGCCAGCAGCGTGACCCCACGGCCGAATGAAAAACTGTTTTTT. Its protein product is CASSVTPRPNEKLFF.

This rearrangement joins TRBV6-5 to TRBJ1-2, with TRBD1 matching over 7 bases. The junction had 6 bases not matched to a gene; V was cut back by 5 bases and J by 0 bases. Germline V CDR1 and CDR2: MNHEY, SVGAGI. The CDR3 sequence is 15 residues long. CDR3 nucleotide sequence: TGTGCCAGCAGTCGGACAGGACCAGCTAACTATGGCTACACCTTC. Its translation is CASSRTGPANYGYTF.

The chain's CDR3 is CASSPTRQGNSPLHF. Written as DNA, the CDR3 is TGTGCCAGCAGCCCTACTAGACAGGGGAATTCACCCCTCCACTTT. The rearrangement uses TRBV7-2 and TRBJ1-6; 8 bases align to TRBD1. Losses at the gene ends were 5 bases for V and 7 bases for J; bases not matched to a gene: 7. The CDR3 sequence is 15 residues long. In germline, CDR1 is SGHTA, CDR2 FQGNSA.

The chain has TRBV4-2 and TRBJ2-3; 7 nucleotides match TRBD2. This CDR3 comprises 14 residues. In germline, CDR1 is LGHNA, CDR2 YNFKEQ. V lost 4 bases, J lost 0 bases, and 1 base stayed unmatched. CDR3 in DNA: TGTGCCAGCAGCCGGGACTACAGCACAGATACGCAGTATTTT. As protein: CASSRDYSTDTQYF.

V usage is TRBV7-6 and J usage is TRBJ1-1; possible D gene TRBD1, 5 bases. This CDR3 is built from 18 residues. Trimming removed 5 bases from V and 1 base from J, with 23 bases in between. CDR1 and CDR2 from the germline V gene are SGHVS and FNYEAQ. In nucleotides, the CDR3 is TGTGCCAGCAGCGCTGGGATTCGCCGGGACTCAAAGAACACTGAAGCTTTCTTT. Its protein is CASSAGIRRDSKNTEAFF.

The chain uses TRBV15 and TRBJ2-3; 8 nucleotides align to TRBD2. The V gene end was trimmed by 9 bases and the J gene end by 3 bases; junction bases not matched to a gene: 8. Germline loops: CDR1 LNHNV, CDR2 YYDKDF (reference sequence). The CDR3 covers 14 residues. CDR3 in DNA: TGTGCCACTAAACGGGGGGGCAAGACAGATACGCAGTATTTT. This translates into CATKRGGKTDTQYF. Full variable domain (remainder filled in from reference TRBV15 and TRBJ2-3): DAMVIQNPRYQVTQFGKPVTLSCSQTLNHNVMYWYQQKSSQAPKLLFHYYDKDFNNEADTPDNFQSRRPNTSFCFLDIRSPGLGDTAMYLCATKRGGKTDTQYFGPGTRLTVL.

This chain connects TRBV18 to TRBJ1-6; 8 bases are a match to TRBD1. The germline gives CDR1 KGHSH, CDR2 LQKENI. V lost 3 bases to trimming and J lost 8 bases; unmatched junction nucleotides: 0. The CDR3 totals 13 residues. CDR3 protein: CASSPDRDSPLHF. CDR3 in DNA: TGTGCCAGCTCACCGGACAGGGATTCACCCCTCCACTTT.

For the CDR3, the DNA is TGTGCCTGGACCTCTGGAAACACCATATATTTT. It is translated as CAWTSGNTIYF. The rearrangement links TRBV30 to TRBJ1-3; D is ambiguous. This CDR3 has 11 amino acids. Germline V gene sequence: CDR1 GTSNPN, CDR2 SVGIG (reference sequence). V was shortened by 4 bases and J by 0 bases, with 1 base between the two germline ends.

The chain recombines TRBV28 with TRBJ1-4; D gene uncertain. Germline V CDR1 and CDR2: MDHEN, SYDVKM. V was clipped by 2 bases and J by 5 bases, with 12 bases between them. This CDR3 comprises 15 residues. The CDR3 bases are TGTGCCAGCAGTTTACCCCAAGCCACGAATGAAAAACTGTTTTTT. This sequence encodes CASSLPQATNEKLFF. Full variable domain (missing parts from reference TRBV28 and TRBJ1-4): DVKVTQSSRYLVKRTGEKVFLECVQDMDHENMFWYRQDPGLGLRLIYFSYDVKMKEKGDIPEGYSVSREKKERFSLILESASTNQTSMYLCASSLPQATNEKLFFGSGTQLSVL.

The rearrangement links TRBV7-9 to TRBJ2-5; 13 bases line up with TRBD2. CDR1 and CDR2 (germline): SEHNR, FQNEAQ (reference sequence). Losses at the gene ends were 2 bases for V and 4 bases for J; bases not matched to a gene: 4. The CDR3 extends over 16 amino acids. This chain's CDR3 is CASSLPWTSGGETQYF. DNA for the CDR3: TGTGCCAGCAGCTTACCATGGACTAGCGGGGGAGAGACCCAGTACTTC.

V usage is TRBV6-6 and J usage is TRBJ2-2; D is ambiguous. Germline loops: CDR1 MNHNY, CDR2 SVGAGI (reference sequence). The CDR3 has 14 residues. V lost 0 bases and J 1 base, leaving 3 bases between the germline ends. As DNA, the CDR3 is TGTGCCAGCAGTTACTCGAGGAACACCGGGGAGCTGTTTTTT. It is translated as CASSYSRNTGELFF.

The rearrangement links TRBV5-6 to TRBJ2-7; no clear D gene. Germline values: CDR1 SGHDT, CDR2 YYEEEE. The CDR3 is made up of 18 amino acids. Trimming removed 4 bases from V and 0 bases from J, with 23 bases in between. The CDR3 is CASSTLGVYSSYSYEQYF. The CDR3 DNA is TGTGCCAGCAGCACCCTTGGGGTTTATTCGAGTTACTCCTACGAGCAGTACTTC.

CDR3 sequence: CASSYRQTPYEQYF. The CDR3 coding sequence is TGTGCCAGCAGCTACCGACAGACCCCCTACGAGCAGTACTTC. This chain uses TRBV11-2 with TRBJ2-7, with D possibly TRBD1 on 5 matching bases. The CDR3 loop spans 14 amino acids. Germline CDR1 SGHAT, CDR2 FQNNGV. V was pared by 4 bases and J by 2 bases, with 12 bases between. The entire variable domain, with the rest obtained from reference TRBV11-2 and TRBJ2-7, is as follows: EAGVAQSPRYKIIEKRQSVAFWCNPISGHATLYWYQQILGQGPKLLIQFQNNGVVDDSQLPKDRFSAERLKGVDSTLKIQPAKLEDSAVYLCASSYRQTPYEQYFGPGTRLTVT.

The V and J genes are TRBV4-3 and TRBJ1-2; tentative D call: TRBD1 (5 bases). Germline-derived CDR1 and CDR2 are LGHNA and YSLEER. V lost 4 bases and J lost 4, with 19 bases in between. The CDR3 consists of 16 residues. The CDR3 nucleotides read TGCGCCAGCAGCCTCATAAGGGACCTTGGGACCTATGGCTACACCTTC. Protein: CASSLIRDLGTYGYTF.

J is TRBJ1-4 and V is TRBV6-5; 8 bases match TRBD1. This CDR3 has 14 residues. Germline trimming cut 6 bases from V and 7 bases from J; bases unmatched to any gene: 7. Germline CDR1 MNHEY, CDR2 SVGAGI. This CDR3 reads CASRAGGSGEKLFF. CDR3 DNA: TGTGCCAGCAGAGCAGGGGGCAGCGGTGAAAAACTGTTTTTT.

The rearrangement uses TRBV19 and TRBJ2-4, with D perhaps assigned TRBD1 or TRBD2 (6 bases each). V lost 9 bases, J lost 11 bases, and 32 bases lay in between. The CDR3 has 17 amino acids. CDR1 and CDR2 (germline): LNHDA, SQIVND (reference sequence). In DNA form, the CDR3 reads TGTGCCAGACACATTCTCAATGTACCAAGGAGAGGGGGGTTTCAGTACTTC. Amino acid sequence: CARHILNVPRRGGFQYF.

This chain uses TRBV7-8 with TRBJ2-5; 12 bases fit TRBD2. Losses at the gene ends were 5 bases for V and 2 bases for J; bases not matched to a gene: 9. Germline V gives CDR1 SGHVS, CDR2 FQNEAQ. The CDR3 is 17 amino acids. CDR3 in DNA: TGTGCCAGCAGCAAGAGTCCGCTAGCGGGGGGGCAAGAGACCCAGTACTTC. Translation: CASSKSPLAGGQETQYF.

V is TRBV14 and J is TRBJ2-7; D perhaps matches TRBD2 (5 bases). The CDR3 has 16 amino acids. Germline V CDR1 and CDR2: SGHDN, FVKESK. V was cut by 1 base and J by 0 bases, with 13 bases left in between. The CDR3 reads CASSQVLLGNSYEQYF. The CDR3 DNA sequence: TGTGCCAGCAGCCAAGTCCTACTAGGCAACTCCTACGAGCAGTACTTC.

The CDR3 nucleotides are TGCGCCAGCAGCTTAGGACTAGCGGGGTTAGGCAATGAGCAGTTCTTC. Amino acids: CASSLGLAGLGNEQFF. V is TRBV5-1 and J is TRBJ2-1; TRBD2 aligns across 12 bases. This CDR3 spans 16 amino acids. The J segment lost 6 bases and the V segment lost 2 bases, leaving 6 bases of the junction unmatched. The germline V gene encodes CDR1 SGHRS and CDR2 YFSETQ.

The genes are TRBV6-1 and TRBJ1-1; 7 bases agree with TRBD1. The CDR3 contains 15 residues. CDR1 MNHNS and CDR2 SASEGT come from the germline V gene. With 4 bases clipped from V and 4 bases from J, the junction kept 9 bases outside the gene matches. CDR3 DNA sequence: TGTGCCAGCAGTGCGAAGGGACAGTTCCTCACTGAAGCTTTCTTT. This gives the protein CASSAKGQFLTEAFF.

The gene calls are TRBV10-3 and TRBJ1-1; D not resolved. This CDR3 is built from 11 residues. The germline V gene encodes CDR1 ENHRY and CDR2 SYGVKD. Trimming shortened V by 6 bases and J by 2 bases, and 4 bases separated the two germline ends. The CDR3 nucleotides read TGTGCCATCAGAGTAAACACTGAAGCTTTCTTT. This codes for CAIRVNTEAFF.

The CDR3 here is CASSLAGAQGNTIYF. For the CDR3, the DNA is TGCGCCAGCAGCTTGGCAGGGGCGCAGGGAAACACCATATATTTT. The chain is built from TRBV5-1 and TRBJ1-3; perhaps TRBD1 as D (6 bases). V was clipped by 0 bases and J by 4 bases, with 11 bases between them. Germline loops: CDR1 SGHRS, CDR2 YFSETQ. This CDR3 has 15 amino acids.